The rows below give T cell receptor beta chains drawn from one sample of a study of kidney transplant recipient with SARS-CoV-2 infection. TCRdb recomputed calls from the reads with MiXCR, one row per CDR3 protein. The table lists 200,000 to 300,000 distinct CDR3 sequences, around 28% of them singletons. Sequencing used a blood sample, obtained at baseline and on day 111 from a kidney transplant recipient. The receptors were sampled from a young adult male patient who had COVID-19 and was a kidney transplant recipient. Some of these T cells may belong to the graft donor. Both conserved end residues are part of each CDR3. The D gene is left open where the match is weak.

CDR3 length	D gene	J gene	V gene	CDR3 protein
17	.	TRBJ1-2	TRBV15	CATSIWTRCGKTYGYTF
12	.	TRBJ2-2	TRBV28	CASRWGIGELFF
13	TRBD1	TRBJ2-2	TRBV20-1	CSAPTGFGGELFF
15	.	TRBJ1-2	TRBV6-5	CASGLGGGSNYGYTF
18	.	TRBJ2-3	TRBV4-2	CASSQEVGWGGQRDTQYF
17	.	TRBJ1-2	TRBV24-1	CATSRGHSTRKTYGYTF
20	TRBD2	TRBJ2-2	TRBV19	CASTSRVSGLAGGNTGELFF
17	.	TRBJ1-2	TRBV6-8	CASSVRGRSRKTYGYTF
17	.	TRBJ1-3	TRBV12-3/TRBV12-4	CASSGATGTTSGNTIYF
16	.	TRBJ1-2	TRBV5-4	CASTPVVPGKTYGYTF
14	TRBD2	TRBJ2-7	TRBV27	CASSFSSGSYEQYF
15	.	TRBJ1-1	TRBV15	CATSRDGLMNTEAFF
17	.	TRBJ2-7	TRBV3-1	CASSRACPISFSETQHF
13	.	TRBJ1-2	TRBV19	CASSPNTEYGYTF
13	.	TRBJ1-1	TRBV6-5	CASSDRENTEAFF
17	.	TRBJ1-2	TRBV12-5	CASGSGSLQGKTYGYTF
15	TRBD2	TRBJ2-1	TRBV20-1	CSAREPAGIYNEQFF
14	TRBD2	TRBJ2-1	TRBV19	CASRGGGGYNEQFF
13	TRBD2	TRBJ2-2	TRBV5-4	CASSPGGSRKLFF
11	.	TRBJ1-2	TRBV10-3	CAISDVEGYTF
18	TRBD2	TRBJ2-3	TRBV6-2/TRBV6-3	CASSYLLAGAASTDTQYF
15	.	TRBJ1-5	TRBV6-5	CASSYSNRALGAQHF